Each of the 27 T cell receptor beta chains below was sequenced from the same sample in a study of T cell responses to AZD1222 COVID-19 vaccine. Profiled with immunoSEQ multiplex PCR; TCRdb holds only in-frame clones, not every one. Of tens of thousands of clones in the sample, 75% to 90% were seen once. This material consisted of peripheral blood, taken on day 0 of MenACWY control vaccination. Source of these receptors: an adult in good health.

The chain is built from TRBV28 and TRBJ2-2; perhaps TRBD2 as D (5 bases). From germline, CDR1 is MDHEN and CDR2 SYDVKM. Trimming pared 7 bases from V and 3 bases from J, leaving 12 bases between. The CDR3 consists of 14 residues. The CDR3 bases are TGTGCCAGCACAGCGGCTAGCTACACCGGGGAGCTGTTTTTT. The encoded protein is CASTAASYTGELFF.

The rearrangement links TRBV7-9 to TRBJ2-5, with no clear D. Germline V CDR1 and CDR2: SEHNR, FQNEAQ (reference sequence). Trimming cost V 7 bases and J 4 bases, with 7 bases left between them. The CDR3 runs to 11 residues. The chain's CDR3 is CASTLGETQYF. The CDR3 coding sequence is TGTGCCAGCACCCTAGGAGAGACCCAGTACTTC.

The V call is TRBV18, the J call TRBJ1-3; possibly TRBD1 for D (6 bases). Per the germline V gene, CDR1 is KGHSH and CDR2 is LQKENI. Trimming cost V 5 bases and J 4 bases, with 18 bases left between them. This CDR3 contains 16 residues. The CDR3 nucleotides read TGTGCCAGCTCAGCAGCGGCACAGGGCCTGGGAAACACCATATATTTT. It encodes CASSAAAQGLGNTIYF. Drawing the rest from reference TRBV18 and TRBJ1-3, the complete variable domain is NAGVMQNPRHLVRRRGQEARLRCSPMKGHSHVYWYRQLPEEGLKFMVYLQKENIIDESGMPKERFSAEFPKEGPSILRIQQVVRGDSAAYFCASSAAAQGLGNTIYFGEGSWLTVV.

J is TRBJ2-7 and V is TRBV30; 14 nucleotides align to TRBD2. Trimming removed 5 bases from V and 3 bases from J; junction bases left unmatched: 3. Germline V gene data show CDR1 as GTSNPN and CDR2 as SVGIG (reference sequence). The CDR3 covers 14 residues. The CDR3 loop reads CAWGLAGGGYEQYF. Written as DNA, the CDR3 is TGTGCCTGGGGACTAGCGGGAGGAGGCTACGAGCAGTACTTC.

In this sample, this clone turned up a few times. CDR3 residues: CATSDSKSPGQKSYEQYF. CDR3 DNA sequence: TGTGCCACCAGTGACTCAAAAAGCCCGGGACAAAAATCCTACGAGCAGTACTTC. The chain couples TRBV24-1 to TRBJ2-7, with D possibly TRBD1 on 6 matching bases. Trimming stripped 4 bases from V and 1 base from J, with 22 bases between. Germline CDR1 KGHDR, CDR2 SFDVKD. The CDR3 runs to 18 residues.

The CDR3 reads CASMAQGGDNSPLHF. The CDR3 region has the DNA TGTGCCAGCATGGCCCAGGGCGGAGATAATTCACCCCTCCACTTT. The chain combines TRBV6-5 with TRBJ1-6, with a tentative D call TRBD1 (5 bases). This CDR3 has 15 amino acids. V lost 7 bases, J lost 5 bases, and 15 bases lay in between. Germline V gene lookup returns CDR1 MNHEY and CDR2 SVGAGI.

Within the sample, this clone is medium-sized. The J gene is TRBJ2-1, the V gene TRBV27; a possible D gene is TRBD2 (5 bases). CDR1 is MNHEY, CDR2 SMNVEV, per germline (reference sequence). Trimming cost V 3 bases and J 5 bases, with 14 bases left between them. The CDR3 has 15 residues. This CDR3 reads CASSLVREVDNEQFF. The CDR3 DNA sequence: TGTGCCAGCAGTTTGGTCCGGGAAGTGGACAATGAGCAGTTCTTC.

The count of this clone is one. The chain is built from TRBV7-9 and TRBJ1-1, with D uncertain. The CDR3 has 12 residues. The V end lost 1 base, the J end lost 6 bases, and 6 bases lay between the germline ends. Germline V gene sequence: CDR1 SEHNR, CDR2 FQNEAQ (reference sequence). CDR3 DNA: TGTGCCAGCAGCTTAGTCCTGGCTGAAGCTTTCTTT. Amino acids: CASSLVLAEAFF.

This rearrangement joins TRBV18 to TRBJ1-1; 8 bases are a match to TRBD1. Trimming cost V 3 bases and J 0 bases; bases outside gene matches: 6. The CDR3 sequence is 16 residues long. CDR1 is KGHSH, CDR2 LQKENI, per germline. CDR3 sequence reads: CASSPRQGNMNTEAFF. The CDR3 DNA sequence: TGTGCCAGCTCACCCCGACAGGGGAACATGAACACTGAAGCTTTCTTT.

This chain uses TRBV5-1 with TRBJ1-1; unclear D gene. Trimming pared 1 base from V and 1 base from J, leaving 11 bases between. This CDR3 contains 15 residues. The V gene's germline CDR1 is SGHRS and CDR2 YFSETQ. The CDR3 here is CASSLTSDPNTEAFF. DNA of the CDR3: TGCGCCAGCAGCTTGACTAGCGACCCGAACACTGAAGCTTTCTTT.

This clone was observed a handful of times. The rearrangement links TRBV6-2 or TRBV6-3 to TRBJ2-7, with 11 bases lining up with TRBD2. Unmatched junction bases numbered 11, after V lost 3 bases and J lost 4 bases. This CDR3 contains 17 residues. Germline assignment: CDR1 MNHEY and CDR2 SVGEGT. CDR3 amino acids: CASSYSLTSGSRYEQYF. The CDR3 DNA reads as TGTGCCAGCAGTTATTCCCTAACTAGCGGGAGTCGGTACGAGCAGTACTTC.

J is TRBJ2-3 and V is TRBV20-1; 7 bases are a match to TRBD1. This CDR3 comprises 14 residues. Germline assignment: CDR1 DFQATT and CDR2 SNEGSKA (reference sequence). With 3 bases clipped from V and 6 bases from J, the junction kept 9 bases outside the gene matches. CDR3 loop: CSASLTGFFDTQYF. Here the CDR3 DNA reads TGCAGTGCTAGTTTGACAGGGTTCTTCGATACGCAGTATTTT.

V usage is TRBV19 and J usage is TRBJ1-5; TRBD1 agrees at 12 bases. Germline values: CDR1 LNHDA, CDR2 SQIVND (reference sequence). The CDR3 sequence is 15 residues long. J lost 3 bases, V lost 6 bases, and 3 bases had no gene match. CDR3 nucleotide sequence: TGTGCCAGTAGCCGGGACAGGGGGCTCAATCAGCCCCAGCATTTT. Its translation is CASSRDRGLNQPQHF.

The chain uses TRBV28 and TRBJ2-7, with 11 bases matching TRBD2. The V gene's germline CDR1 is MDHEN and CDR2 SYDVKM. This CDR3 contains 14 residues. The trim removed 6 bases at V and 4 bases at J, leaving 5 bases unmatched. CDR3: CASRASGRTYEQYF. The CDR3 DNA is TGTGCCAGCAGGGCTAGCGGGAGGACTTACGAGCAGTACTTC.

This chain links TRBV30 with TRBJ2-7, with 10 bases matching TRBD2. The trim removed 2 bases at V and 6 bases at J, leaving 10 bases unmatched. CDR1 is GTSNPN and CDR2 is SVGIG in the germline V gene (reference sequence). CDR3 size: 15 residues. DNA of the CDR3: TGTGCCTGGAGTCGAGCCCCTAGCGGGAGTCTCGAGCAGTACTTC. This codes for CAWSRAPSGSLEQYF.

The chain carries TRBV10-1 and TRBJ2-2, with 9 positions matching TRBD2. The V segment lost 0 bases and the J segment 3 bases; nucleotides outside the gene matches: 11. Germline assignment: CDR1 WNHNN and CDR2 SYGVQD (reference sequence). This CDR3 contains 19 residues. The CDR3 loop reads CASSESRGAGGYDTGELFF. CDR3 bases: TGCGCCAGCAGTGAGTCCCGTGGTGCGGGAGGGTACGACACCGGGGAGCTGTTTTTT.

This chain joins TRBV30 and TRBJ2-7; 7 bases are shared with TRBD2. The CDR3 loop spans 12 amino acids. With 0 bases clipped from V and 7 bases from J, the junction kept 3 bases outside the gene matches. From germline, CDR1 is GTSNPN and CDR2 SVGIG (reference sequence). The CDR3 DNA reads TGTGCCTGGAGTGTATGGGGGGGGGAGCAGTACTTC. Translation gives CAWSVWGGEQYF.

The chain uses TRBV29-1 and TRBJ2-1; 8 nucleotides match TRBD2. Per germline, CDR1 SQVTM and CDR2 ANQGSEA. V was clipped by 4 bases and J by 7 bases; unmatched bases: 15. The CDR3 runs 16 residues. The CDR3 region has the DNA TGCAGCGTTGCCACTACCGGACTAGCTCTCGGGAATGAGCAGTTCTTC. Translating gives CSVATTGLALGNEQFF.

DNA of the CDR3: TGTGCCAGTAGTCCAGGGGGGACGGAGACCCAGTACTTC. This translates into CASSPGGTETQYF. The gene calls are TRBV19 and TRBJ2-5; weak D call: TRBD1 (7 bases). CDR1 and CDR2 from the germline V gene are LNHDA and SQIVND (reference sequence). This CDR3 has 13 residues. V was clipped by 5 bases and J by 5 bases, with 12 bases between them.

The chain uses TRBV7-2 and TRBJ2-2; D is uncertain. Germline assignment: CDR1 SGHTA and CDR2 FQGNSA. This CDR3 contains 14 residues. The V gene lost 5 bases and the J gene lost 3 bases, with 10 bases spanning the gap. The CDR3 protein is CASSQRPYTGELFF. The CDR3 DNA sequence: TGTGCCAGCAGCCAGAGGCCTTACACCGGGGAGCTGTTTTTT.

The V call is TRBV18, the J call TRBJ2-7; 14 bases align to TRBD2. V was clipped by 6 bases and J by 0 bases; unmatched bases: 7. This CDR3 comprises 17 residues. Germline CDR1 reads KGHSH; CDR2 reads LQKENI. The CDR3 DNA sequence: TGTGCCAGCTCGTCGGGACTAGCGGGAGTTTTCTCCTACGAGCAGTACTTC. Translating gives CASSSGLAGVFSYEQYF.

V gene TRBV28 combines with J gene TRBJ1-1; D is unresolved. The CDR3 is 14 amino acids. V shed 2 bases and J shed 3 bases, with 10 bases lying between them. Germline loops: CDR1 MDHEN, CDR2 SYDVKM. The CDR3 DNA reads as TGTGCCAGCAGTTTACCAAACCGTCACACTGAAGCTTTCTTT. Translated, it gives CASSLPNRHTEAFF.

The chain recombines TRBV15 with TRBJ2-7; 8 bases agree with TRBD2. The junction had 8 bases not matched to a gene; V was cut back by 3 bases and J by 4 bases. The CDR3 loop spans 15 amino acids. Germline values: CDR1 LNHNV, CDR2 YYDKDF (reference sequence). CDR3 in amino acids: CATSSKAGVSYEQYF. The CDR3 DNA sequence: TGTGCCACCAGCAGCAAAGCGGGAGTTAGTTACGAGCAGTACTTC.

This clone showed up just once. CDR3 amino acids: CASSYSAGKQETQYF. The CDR3 DNA sequence: TGTGCCAGCAGTTACTCGGCAGGAAAGCAAGAGACCCAGTACTTC. This chain connects TRBV6-5 to TRBJ2-5; D gene unclear. Germline V CDR1 and CDR2: MNHEY, SVGAGI. Trimming took off 0 bases at V and 2 bases at J, with 10 bases between the two ends. The CDR3 runs 15 residues.

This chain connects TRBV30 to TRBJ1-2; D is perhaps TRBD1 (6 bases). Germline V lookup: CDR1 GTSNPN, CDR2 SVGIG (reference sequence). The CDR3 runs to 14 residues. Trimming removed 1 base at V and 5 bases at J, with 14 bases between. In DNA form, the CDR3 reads TGTGCCTGGAGTGCGGACAGTAGGGGATATGGCTACACCTTC. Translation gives CAWSADSRGYGYTF.

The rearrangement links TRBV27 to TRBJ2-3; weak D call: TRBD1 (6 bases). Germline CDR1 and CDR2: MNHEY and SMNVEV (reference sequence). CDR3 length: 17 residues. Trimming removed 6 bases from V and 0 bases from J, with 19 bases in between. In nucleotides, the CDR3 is TGTGCCAGCAGCCCAATCCCGACAGGAACTAGCACAGATACGCAGTATTTT. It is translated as CASSPIPTGTSTDTQYF.

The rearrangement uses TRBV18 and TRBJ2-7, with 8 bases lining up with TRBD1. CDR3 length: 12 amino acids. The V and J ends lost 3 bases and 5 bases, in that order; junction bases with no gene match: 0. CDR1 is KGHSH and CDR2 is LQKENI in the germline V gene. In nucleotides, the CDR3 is TGTGCCAGCTCACCGACAGGGGACGAGCAGTACTTC. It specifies CASSPTGDEQYF.